This TCR beta chain was captured by sequencing in a study of OX40 agonist ivuxolimab in advanced cancers. Study-level information: Treatment of patients was with ivuxolimab, an agonistic anti-OX40 (CD134) antibody. Previous treatment with anti-PD-1, anti-PD-L1 or anti-CTLA-4 therapy was allowed; 40% had received some. There were three patients with partial responses, one having hepatocellular carcinoma and two cutaneous melanoma. Study results and caveats: Also showing low normalized T-cell clonal expansion were some of the nonresponders.

The germline V gene encodes CDR1 SGHRS and CDR2 YFSETQ. V lost 4 bases to trimming and J lost 7 bases; unmatched junction nucleotides: 10. The CDR3 runs 16 residues. Note on this clone: What it recognizes is unknown.

Sequencing was performed with immunoSEQ multiplex PCR; in TCRdb, only in-frame clones are kept and a portion is missing. Here the sample spans 150,000 to 170,000 clones, around 94% being singletons. The receptor's source is an adult with an advanced solid tumor such as melanoma, head and neck, liver or kidney cancer. This material consisted of CD4+ or CD8+ T cells sorted from blood, taken in a trial of the OX40 agonist ivuxolimab. The chain has TRBV5-1 and TRBJ2-1; 11 positions agree with TRBD2. CDR3 in DNA: TGCGCCAGCAGCAGGGTAGCGGGAGGGACGGGGAATGAGCAGTTCTTC. Translating it yields CASSRVAGGTGNEQFF.